This is a list of T cell receptor beta chains from one sample in a study of blood T cell repertoires in COVID-19. TCRdb's copy holds only in-frame clones and misses some; the assay was immunoSEQ multiplex PCR. The sample has 200,000 to 300,000 clones; 88% are singletons. Sequenced input: peripheral blood. All receptors come from a man aged 55-75 years who had recovered from COVID-19. The CDR3 runs from the conserved cysteine through the conserved F or W. A D gene is named only where the DNA matches it firmly. Size is omitted from some rows. Given values are once, few, many or a class for expanded clones.

abundance	j_gene	v_gene	d_gene	CDR3aa	CDR3nt
-	TRBJ2-2	TRBV27	-	CAARPSNTGELFF	TGTGCCGCCCGTCCTAGTAACACCGGGGAGCTGTTTTTT
-	TRBJ2-7	TRBV3-1/TRBV3-2	TRBD1	CASSQVGQGSYEQYF	TGTGCCAGCAGCCAAGTGGGACAGGGCTCCTACGAGCAGTACTTC
-	TRBJ2-7	TRBV27	-	CASSPLRAYEQYF	TGTGCCAGCAGTCCCCTCCGAGCGTACGAGCAGTACTTC
-	TRBJ2-3	TRBV4-1	TRBD2	CASSQRSTSGGAADTQYF	TGCGCCAGCAGCCAACGTAGCACTAGCGGGGGGGCCGCAGATACGCAGTATTTT
-	TRBJ2-4	TRBV24-1	TRBD1	CATSQGARNIQYF	TGTGCCACCAGTCAGGGGGCGCGAAACATTCAGTACTTC
-	TRBJ2-6	TRBV27	TRBD1	CASTTRQGPYSGANVLTF	TGTGCCAGCACTACACGACAGGGGCCCTACTCTGGGGCCAACGTCCTGACTTTC
few	TRBJ2-5	TRBV25-1	TRBD2	CASSGPPGGETQYF	TGTGCCAGCAGTGGACCTCCGGGGGGGGAGACCCAGTACTTC
-	TRBJ2-2	TRBV7-9	-	CASMSGELFF	TGTGCCAGCATGTCTGGGGAGCTGTTTTTT
-	TRBJ1-2	TRBV4-2	-	CASSQGAGSYGYTF	TGTGCCAGCAGCCAAGGAGCAGGGTCCTATGGCTACACCTTC
-	TRBJ2-2	TRBV4-2	TRBD1	CASSRDRTGELFF	TGTGCCAGCAGCCGGGACAGAACCGGGGAGCTGTTTTTT
-	TRBJ2-4	TRBV11-2	TRBD2	CASSFTLAGGQLAKNIQYF	TGTGCCAGCAGCTTCACACTAGCGGGGGGGCAACTAGCCAAAAACATTCAGTACTTC
once	TRBJ2-1	TRBV29-1	TRBD2	CSVEDPPGGTSREQFF	TGCAGCGTTGAAGATCCCCCGGGGGGGACTTCGCGGGAGCAGTTCTTC
-	TRBJ2-5	TRBV5-1	TRBD2	CASSLRLAGVAETQYF	TGCGCCAGCAGCTTACGACTAGCGGGGGTGGCAGAGACCCAGTACTTC
-	TRBJ2-7	TRBV9	-	CASSVRQAGSGEQYF	TGTGCCAGCAGCGTAAGGCAGGCCGGCTCGGGGGAGCAGTACTTC
-	TRBJ1-5	TRBV12-3/TRBV12-4	-	CASRGGMGQPQHF	TGTGCCAGCCGCGGGGGGATGGGCCAGCCCCAGCATTTT